The sequence of this T cell receptor (beta chain) was determined in a study of T cells expressing NK-cell markers. About the research overall: Sorted CD3+CD56+NKG2C+, CD3+CD56+NKG2C- and CD3+CD56-NKG2C+ T-cell subsets were beta-chain profiled.

CDR1 SEHNR and CDR2 FQNEAQ come from the germline V gene (reference sequence). The CDR3 contains 17 residues. TCRdb reprocessed the 5' RACE reads; each CDR3 protein has one entry and no DNA is given. The sample's table shows 120,000 to 150,000 distinct CDR3 sequences. The receptor was isolated from a man between 18 and 35 years old in good health. Sequencing used blood T cells: a sorted CD56 or NKG2C T cell subset, CD4+ or CD8+ T cells, or bulk PBMC T cells (not recorded which). The chain employs TRBV7-9 and TRBJ1-3; no DNA is available, so the TRBD1 call from TCRdb remains unchecked. CDR3 amino acids: CASSFPLGGGSGNTIYF.